This T cell receptor beta chain was recorded in a study of shared clonotypes between healthy human individuals. Looking at the study overall: Researchers drew samples from a couple of women and a few men aged 18 to 49. Notes on the study in general: The study's rarefaction showed incomplete sorted-subset sequencing despite large depth. The four-donor shared clonotypes exceeded non-shared clonotypes in generation probability, with non-shared ones scoring lower.

Splitting of CD4+ cells produced CD45RA+ naive and CD45RA-negative memory subsets. Measured with immunoSEQ multiplex PCR; TCRdb has only the in-frame clones, and not every one. The table includes 730,000 or so clones, about three quarters detected once. A word on this clone: Its antigen is not known. Just one base apart from a much larger clone, this may be a read error. Other DNA sequences in this specimen translate into the identical CDR3.

The CDR3 loop spans 15 amino acids. CDR1 and CDR2 from the germline V gene are SGHRS and YFSETQ. The V segment lost 0 bases and the J segment 4 bases; nucleotides outside the gene matches: 4. This receptor was obtained from a woman younger than 45 in good health. The chain recombines TRBV5-1 with TRBJ2-1, with 7 nucleotides matching TRBD2. The sequenced sample consisted of memory CD4+ T cells sorted from blood. Stated subset: CD45RA-negative fraction. The CDR3 spells CASSLASSGYNEQFF. CDR3 DNA sequence: TGCGCCAGCAGCTTGGCGTCTAGCGGTTACAATGAGCAGTTCTTC. Based on the CDR3 plus reference TRBV5-1 and TRBJ2-1, the full variable domain is KAGVTQTPRYLIKTRGQQVTLSCSPISGHRSVSWYQQTPGQGLQFLFEYFSETQRNKGNFPGRFSGRQFSNSRSEMNVSTLELGDSALYLCASSLASSGYNEQFFGPGTRLTVL.